Each of the 15 T cell receptor beta chains below was sequenced from the same sample in a study of beta chain features in type 1 diabetes. Reverse transcription of all isolated RNA meant that expressed TCRB transcripts were sequenced. Repertoires were generated with immunoSEQ multiplex PCR, while TCRdb's copy carries only in-frame clones and drops some. The sample includes 850,000 to 900,000 clones, roughly a sixth of them seen just once. Material for sequencing was naive CD4+ T cells from blood. The receptors stem from a woman between 18 and 30 years old in good health.

This clone was counted only a few times. The J gene is TRBJ2-3, the V gene TRBV7-2, with 8 bases fitting TRBD2. The V and J ends lost 5 bases and 3 bases, in that order; junction bases with no gene match: 7. CDR3 length: 15 residues. The germline V gene encodes CDR1 SGHTA and CDR2 FQGNSA. CDR3 nucleotide sequence: TGTGCCAGCAGCCTGAGCGGGAGAAGGACAGATACGCAGTATTTT. As protein: CASSLSGRRTDTQYF. Complete variable domain (other parts from reference TRBV7-2 and TRBJ2-3): GAGVSQSPSNKVTEKGKDVELRCDPISGHTALYWYRQSLGQGLEFLIYFQGNSAPDKSGLPSDRFSAERTGGSVSTLTIQRTQQEDSAVYLCASSLSGRRTDTQYFGPGTRLTVL.

The chain carries TRBV18 and TRBJ2-1; D unresolved. CDR3 size: 14 residues. Trimming shortened V by 2 bases and J by 8 bases, and 13 bases separated the two germline ends. CDR1 is KGHSH, CDR2 LQKENI, per germline. The CDR3: CASSPLSLADEQFF. CDR3 nucleotides: TGTGCCAGCTCACCATTGTCCTTGGCTGATGAGCAGTTCTTC.

The chain links TRBV7-9 to TRBJ2-7; TRBD1 might be the D (6 bases). This CDR3 region has 15 residues. Trimming removed 1 base from V and 1 base from J, with 11 bases in between. From germline, CDR1 is SEHNR and CDR2 FQNEAQ (reference sequence). CDR3 sequence reads: CASSLVQGTSYEQYF. The CDR3 DNA reads TGTGCCAGCAGCTTAGTTCAGGGGACGTCCTACGAGCAGTACTTC.

This clone has just a few counts. The genes are TRBV10-3 and TRBJ2-1; perhaps TRBD2 as D (5 bases). This CDR3 spans 16 amino acids. CDR1 is ENHRY, CDR2 SYGVKD, per germline. V lost 2 bases and J lost 7, with 18 bases in between. The CDR3 region is CAISERLAAGRNEQFF. In DNA, the CDR3 is TGTGCCATCAGTGAGCGTCTAGCAGCTGGACGAAATGAGCAGTTCTTC.

This clone was seen a handful of times. This chain uses TRBV5-4 with TRBJ2-3; 8 nucleotides agree with TRBD1. Germline CDR1 is SGHNT and CDR2 is YYREEE (reference sequence). The J segment lost 4 bases and the V segment lost 4 bases, leaving 8 bases of the junction unmatched. CDR3 length: 15 amino acids. The CDR3 nucleotides read TGTGCCAGCAGCCCAGGGGACAGGTCTTCAGATACGCAGTATTTT. Translated: CASSPGDRSSDTQYF.

The rearrangement links TRBV7-2 to TRBJ2-1; D might be TRBD1 (5 bases). CDR3 length: 14 amino acids. Germline values: CDR1 SGHTA, CDR2 FQGNSA. Deletions cut 8 bases from V and 7 bases from J, with 18 bases between. The CDR3 DNA reads TGTGCCAGCCTTGTGACAGACACGAGTAATGAGCAGTTCTTC. Translated, it gives CASLVTDTSNEQFF.

This clone occurred a few times. The junction departs from the called germline gene at one end, perhaps through a read error. The J gene is TRBJ2-7, the V gene TRBV11-2, with D possibly being TRBD1 (6 bases). Germline CDR1 and CDR2: SGHAT and FQNNGV. The CDR3 is 13 amino acids. CDR3 region: CASSSTGTLGWNF. CDR3 bases: TGTGCCAGCAGCTCGACAGGTACCCTAGGGTGGAACTTC.

This clone showed up just a few times. Different DNA sequences within this sample yield the same CDR3. The rearrangement links TRBV7-9 to TRBJ2-3, with 11 bases fitting TRBD2. V trimming: 5 bases; J trimming: 3 bases; junction bases outside the gene matches: 4. The germline V gene has CDR1 SEHNR and CDR2 FQNEAQ (reference sequence). CDR3 length: 15 amino acids. Here the CDR3 reads CASSLGTSGTDTQYF. DNA for the CDR3: TGTGCCAGCAGCCTCGGGACTAGCGGAACAGATACGCAGTATTTT.

The gene calls are TRBV12-2 and TRBJ2-1. TRBV12-2 is tagged as a pseudogene. The CDR3 sequence is 17 residues long. The CDR3 bases are TGTGCAAGTCGCTTTGAGTCACATATCCCCTCCGTTGTAGGGCAGTTCTTC. It encodes CASRFESHIPSVVGQFF.

The chain couples TRBV9 to TRBJ2-7; 10 bases agree with TRBD1. The CDR3 runs to 14 residues. V was clipped by 3 bases and J by 4 bases; unmatched bases: 4. The germline V gene has CDR1 SGDLS and CDR2 YYNGEE. The CDR3 loop is CASSATGGDYEQYF. The CDR3 DNA sequence: TGTGCCAGCAGCGCGACAGGGGGCGATTACGAGCAGTACTTC.

This sequence joins TRBV28 and TRBJ2-7; D is ambiguous. The germline CDR1 and CDR2 sequences are MDHEN and SYDVKM. The CDR3 extends over 13 amino acids. Trimming stripped 7 bases from V and 3 bases from J, with 13 bases between. The CDR3 is CASMGWQSYEQYF. The CDR3 DNA is TGTGCCAGCATGGGTTGGCAAAGCTACGAGCAGTACTTC.

This clone was picked up a small number of times. The rearrangement links TRBV10-3 to TRBJ2-7, with TRBD2 matching 14 bases. The CDR3 is made up of 16 amino acids. Germline CDR1 reads ENHRY; CDR2 reads SYGVKD. Trimming removed 8 bases from V and 5 bases from J; junction bases left unmatched: 11. The CDR3 loop is CAIRPGTSGSYDEQYF. CDR3 sequence (DNA): TGTGCCATCCGGCCCGGGACTAGCGGGAGTTATGACGAGCAGTACTTC.

The CDR3 coding sequence is TGTGCCAGCAGCCTAACTAGCGGGAGTGCCTACGAGCAGTACTTC. Translated, it gives CASSLTSGSAYEQYF. The V and J genes are TRBV7-2 and TRBJ2-7; 11 bases agree with TRBD2. Germline V gene sequence: CDR1 SGHTA, CDR2 FQGNSA. V trimming: 5 bases; J trimming: 2 bases; junction bases outside the gene matches: 5. There are 15 residues in the CDR3.

The rearrangement uses TRBV9 and TRBJ2-3, with D perhaps given as TRBD1 or TRBD2 (5 bases each). CDR1 SGDLS and CDR2 YYNGEE come from the germline V gene. The CDR3 contains 16 residues. V lost 0 bases and J lost 4, with 15 bases in between. The CDR3 sequence is CASSVVGDPDADTQYF. CDR3 nucleotides: TGTGCCAGCAGCGTAGTAGGGGACCCGGACGCAGATACGCAGTATTTT.

The rearrangement links TRBV2 to TRBJ1-1; TRBD1 aligns across 7 bases. The CDR3 has 14 residues. Germline CDR1 is SNHLY and CDR2 is FYNNEI. V was clipped by 3 bases and J by 5 bases; unmatched bases: 6. CDR3 sequence: CASSETGRKTEAFF. CDR3 in DNA: TGTGCCAGCAGTGAGACAGGGAGAAAGACTGAAGCTTTCTTT.